A single sample is the source of the 27 T cell receptor beta chains below, sequenced in a study of blood T cell repertoires in COVID-19 (dated by TCRdb to 2018 to 2020). The library was produced with the immunoSEQ multiplex PCR assay. TCRdb limited this immuneACCESS table to in-frame rearrangements with V and J called. A share of clones is missing; checked studies link under half to unresolved V genes, and the rest is unexplained. The sample table shows roughly 390,000 clones, and roughly 86% are seen once. The ten largest clones add up to 10% of the sample. Sequenced material: peripheral blood. The receptors were gathered from a woman in her 30s with COVID-19, enrolled during active disease.

The chain uses TRBV28 and TRBJ2-2; maybe TRBD2 (5 bases). Trimming removed 7 bases from V and 6 bases from J, with 15 bases in between. This CDR3 has 14 residues. Germline CDR1 reads MDHEN; CDR2 reads SYDVKM. DNA of the CDR3: TGTGCCAGCACCCCCTTGAAGGGAGCCGGGGAGCTGTTTTTT. Translation: CASTPLKGAGELFF. The complete variable domain, with remaining parts taken from reference TRBV28 and TRBJ2-2, reads DVKVTQSSRYLVKRTGEKVFLECVQDMDHENMFWYRQDPGLGLRLIYFSYDVKMKEKGDIPEGYSVSREKKERFSLILESASTNQTSMYLCASTPLKGAGELFFGEGSRLTVL.

The chain carries TRBV15 and TRBJ1-1, with D perhaps matching TRBD1 (5 bases). Germline CDR1 reads LNHNV; CDR2 reads YYDKDF (reference sequence). V was trimmed by 3 bases and J by 1 base, leaving 12 bases between them. The CDR3 is made up of 15 amino acids. The CDR3 reads CATSSPTTGNTEAFF. CDR3 sequence (DNA): TGTGCCACCAGCAGCCCCACCACAGGGAACACTGAAGCTTTCTTT.

The V gene is TRBV18, the J gene TRBJ2-5; unclear D gene. The V end lost 0 bases, the J end lost 4 bases, and 6 bases lay between the germline ends. The CDR3 has 13 residues. The germline V gene has CDR1 KGHSH and CDR2 LQKENI. The CDR3, as DNA: TGTGCCAGCTCACCACCGGTGAGAGAGACCCAGTACTTC. Protein sequence: CASSPPVRETQYF.

The rearrangement joins TRBV9 to TRBJ1-1, with 9 bases that match TRBD1. CDR3 length equals 16 residues. J lost 1 base, V lost 0 bases, and 4 bases had no gene match. The germline V gene encodes CDR1 SGDLS and CDR2 YYNGEE. This chain's CDR3 is CASSVGWDRENTEAFF. CDR3 bases: TGTGCCAGCAGCGTAGGGTGGGACAGGGAGAACACTGAAGCTTTCTTT.

This rearrangement joins TRBV28 to TRBJ1-1; 7 positions match TRBD1. The V gene end was trimmed by 2 bases and the J gene end by 2 bases; junction bases not matched to a gene: 2. CDR1 and CDR2 (germline): MDHEN, SYDVKM. This CDR3 has 14 residues. In DNA form, the CDR3 reads TGTGCCAGCAGTTTAGAGGGGGCAAACACTGAAGCTTTCTTT. Residues: CASSLEGANTEAFF.

V usage is TRBV5-8 and J usage is TRBJ2-1; the match to TRBD2 covers 11 bases. Losses at the gene ends were 4 bases for V and 6 bases for J; bases not matched to a gene: 12. CDR3 length: 17 residues. The germline gives CDR1 SGHTS, CDR2 YDEGEE. In DNA form, the CDR3 reads TGTGCCAGCAGCGCGGGGTCTCTAGCGGGAGGAATCAATGAGCAGTTCTTC. This codes for CASSAGSLAGGINEQFF.

This clone was detected once. The chain carries TRBV11-2 and TRBJ2-5, with 10 bases lining up with TRBD2. The CDR3 length is 15 residues. Germline assignment: CDR1 SGHAT and CDR2 FQNNGV. J gave up 5 bases and V 5 bases, and 8 bases lay outside the gene matches. CDR3 DNA: TGTGCCAGCAGCATAAGACTAGCGGGCCAGGAGACCCAGTACTTC. It yields the protein CASSIRLAGQETQYF.

The J gene is TRBJ1-1, the V gene TRBV7-9; 7 positions agree with TRBD1. Germline V CDR1 and CDR2: SEHNR, FQNEAQ (reference sequence). With V trimmed by 5 bases and J by 2 bases, 8 bases remained unmatched. The CDR3 runs to 15 residues. This chain's CDR3 is CASSLSTGVNTEAFF. The CDR3 DNA reads TGTGCCAGCAGCCTTTCCACAGGGGTAAACACTGAAGCTTTCTTT. The variable domain in full, with the rest retrieved from reference TRBV7-9 and TRBJ1-1, is DTGVSQNPRHKITKRGQNVTFRCDPISEHNRLYWYRQTLGQGPEFLTYFQNEAQLEKSRLLSDRFSAERPKGSFSTLEIQRTEQGDSAMYLCASSLSTGVNTEAFFGQGTRLTVV.

The V and J genes are TRBV10-2 and TRBJ2-1; D possibly corresponds to TRBD2 (5 bases). V was cut by 4 bases and J by 7 bases, with 11 bases left in between. This CDR3 contains 13 residues. Germline-derived CDR1 and CDR2 are WSHSY and SAAADI. The CDR3 region has the DNA TGCGCCAGCAGTGTCTTACGGGGTAATGAGCAGTTCTTC. This encodes CASSVLRGNEQFF.

J is TRBJ2-7 and V is TRBV2; 10 bases line up with TRBD2. Germline CDR1 SNHLY, CDR2 FYNNEI. The CDR3 has 14 residues. After removal of 8 bases from V and 7 bases from J, the junction contained 11 bases not matched to a gene. CDR3 bases: TGTGCCAGCGGTATAGCTAGCGGGAGTAGGGAGCAGTACTTC. Translating gives CASGIASGSREQYF.

This clone occurred once. The rearrangement links TRBV29-1 to TRBJ2-7; D gene uncertain. Germline V gene data show CDR1 as SQVTM and CDR2 as ANQGSEA. The CDR3 totals 11 residues. Trimming took off 7 bases at V and 4 bases at J, with 11 bases between the two ends. The CDR3 DNA reads as TGCAGCGCCACAACATGGTACGAGCAGTACTTC. This translates into CSATTWYEQYF.

The V call is TRBV15, the J call TRBJ1-6; 8 nucleotides line up with TRBD1. The J segment lost 9 bases and the V segment lost 3 bases, leaving 4 bases of the junction unmatched. In germline, CDR1 is LNHNV, CDR2 YYDKDF (reference sequence). This CDR3 has 14 amino acids. The DNA of the CDR3 is TGTGCCACCAGCAGGACAGGGGACGGTTCACCCCTCCACTTT. This encodes CATSRTGDGSPLHF. The full variable domain, with the rest looked up from reference TRBV15 and TRBJ1-6, is DAMVIQNPRYQVTQFGKPVTLSCSQTLNHNVMYWYQQKSSQAPKLLFHYYDKDFNNEADTPDNFQSRRPNTSFCFLDIRSPGLGDTAMYLCATSRTGDGSPLHFGNGTRLTVT.

The chain couples TRBV30 to TRBJ1-1; TRBD1 aligns across 9 bases. The germline V gene has CDR1 GTSNPN and CDR2 SVGIG (reference sequence). The V segment lost 1 base and the J segment 4 bases; nucleotides outside the gene matches: 7. This CDR3 comprises 15 residues. The CDR3 protein is CAWSALDRGITEAFF. The DNA of the CDR3 is TGTGCCTGGAGTGCCCTTGACAGGGGGATCACTGAAGCTTTCTTT.

CDR3 amino acids: CASSPVSFYEQYF. Written as DNA, the CDR3 is TGTGCCAGCAGCCCTGTTAGTTTCTACGAGCAGTACTTC. V usage is TRBV5-5 and J usage is TRBJ2-7; D remains unclear. V lost 4 bases, J lost 3 bases, and 11 bases lay in between. CDR3 length: 13 amino acids. Germline lookup yields CDR1 SGHKS and CDR2 YYEKEE (reference sequence). The entire variable domain, with the rest obtained from reference TRBV5-5 and TRBJ2-7, is as follows: DAGVTQSPTHLIKTRGQQVTLRCSPISGHKSVSWYQQVLGQGPQFIFQYYEKEERGRGNFPDRFSARQFPNYSSELNVNALLLGDSALYLCASSPVSFYEQYFGPGTRLTVT.

V gene TRBV5-1 combines with J gene TRBJ2-1; D is possibly TRBD1 (6 bases). The CDR3 is 14 residues long. Germline CDR1 and CDR2: SGHRS and YFSETQ. The V end lost 7 bases, the J end lost 2 bases, and 13 bases lay between the germline ends. DNA for the CDR3: TGCGCCAGCCAGCGACAGGAGGCCTACAATGAGCAGTTCTTC. It translates to CASQRQEAYNEQFF. Combining the CDR3 with reference TRBV5-1 and TRBJ2-1 gives the whole variable domain KAGVTQTPRYLIKTRGQQVTLSCSPISGHRSVSWYQQTPGQGLQFLFEYFSETQRNKGNFPGRFSGRQFSNSRSEMNVSTLELGDSALYLCASQRQEAYNEQFFGPGTRLTVL.

This clone was seen a few times. V is TRBV7-2 and J is TRBJ1-2; TRBD1 matches 9 bases. V shed 4 bases, J shed 10 bases, and the junction held 10 bases outside the gene matches. Germline-derived CDR1 and CDR2 are SGHTA and FQGNSA. The CDR3 contains 14 residues. The CDR3 reads CASSYSGTGSYYTF. CDR3 coding DNA: TGTGCCAGCAGCTACTCCGGGACAGGGAGCTACTACACCTTC.

The chain is built from TRBV20-1 and TRBJ2-7; D is undetermined. CDR1 is DFQATT, CDR2 SNEGSKA, per germline (reference sequence). The CDR3 covers 11 residues. The CDR3 loop reads CMVPQRYEQYF. Written as DNA, the CDR3 is TGCATGGTCCCCCAGCGCTACGAGCAGTACTTC.

The J gene is TRBJ1-2, the V gene TRBV11-2, with TRBD1 as a possible D gene (6 bases). CDR1 is SGHAT and CDR2 is FQNNGV in the germline V gene. V was clipped by 0 bases and J by 5 bases, with 13 bases between them. The CDR3 contains 15 residues. CDR3 bases: TGTGCCAGCAGCTTAGATCAGGGGCTGGGATATGGCTACACCTTC. Its protein is CASSLDQGLGYGYTF.

V is TRBV29-1 and J is TRBJ1-2; 12 bases agree with TRBD1. With V trimmed by 6 bases and J by 2 bases, 7 bases remained unmatched. The length of the CDR3 is 15 residues. Germline loops: CDR1 SQVTM, CDR2 ANQGSEA. The DNA of the CDR3 is TGCAGCGTGAAAGCGGGACAGGGGGCGAACTATGGCTACACCTTC. It specifies CSVKAGQGANYGYTF.

The chain has TRBV6-6 and TRBJ2-1, with TRBD2 matching over 11 bases. Germline V CDR1 and CDR2: MNHNY, SVGAGI (reference sequence). The J segment lost 3 bases and the V segment lost 5 bases, leaving 9 bases of the junction unmatched. The CDR3 consists of 17 residues. CDR3 coding DNA: TGTGCCAGCAGTCGACCGGGACTAGCGGCGGACTACAATGAGCAGTTCTTC. This sequence encodes CASSRPGLAADYNEQFF.

The V gene is TRBV28, the J gene TRBJ1-1; D is perhaps TRBD1 (6 bases). Germline-derived CDR1 and CDR2 are MDHEN and SYDVKM. The CDR3 extends over 14 amino acids. The V and J ends lost 2 bases and 10 bases respectively, with 17 bases between them. CDR3: CASSLDHRVAGAFF. The CDR3 region has the DNA TGTGCCAGCAGTTTAGATCACAGGGTTGCAGGAGCTTTCTTT.

The chain carries TRBV5-1 and TRBJ2-5; D perhaps matches TRBD1 (5 bases). The CDR3 has 14 amino acids. Trimming cost V 5 bases and J 1 base, with 12 bases left between them. Looked up from germline, CDR1 is SGHRS and CDR2 is YFSETQ. The CDR3 DNA is TGCGCCAGCAGTCCAGGGTTCTCCCAAGAGACCCAGTACTTC. This gives the protein CASSPGFSQETQYF.

This rearrangement joins TRBV19 to TRBJ2-3, with 10 bases that match TRBD1. Looked up from germline, CDR1 is LNHDA and CDR2 is SQIVND (reference sequence). This CDR3 region has 16 residues. The junction had 4 bases not matched to a gene; V was cut back by 3 bases and J by 1 base. The CDR3 reads CASSMGQGSGTDTQYF. The DNA for the CDR3 is TGTGCCAGTAGTATGGGACAGGGGTCGGGCACAGATACGCAGTATTTT.

The chain is built from TRBV30 and TRBJ2-3, with TRBD1 as a possible D gene (7 bases). CDR3 length equals 14 residues. The germline CDR1 and CDR2 sequences are GTSNPN and SVGIG (reference sequence). V lost 5 bases and J lost 0, with 12 bases in between. This CDR3 reads CAWGGTVSTDTQYF. DNA for the CDR3: TGTGCCTGGGGGGGGACAGTAAGCACAGATACGCAGTATTTT.

This chain uses TRBV2 with TRBJ2-3; 11 bases align to TRBD2. This CDR3 is 15 amino acids long. V lost 6 bases to trimming and J lost 6 bases; unmatched junction nucleotides: 8. The V gene's germline CDR1 is SNHLY and CDR2 FYNNEI. CDR3 nucleotides: TGTGCCAGCAGCGTGGAGACTAGCGGGACTGATACGCAGTATTTT. It is translated as CASSVETSGTDTQYF.

CDR3 sequence: CASSRRGYNEQFF. The CDR3 DNA is TGTGCCAGCAGTCGCAGGGGGTACAATGAGCAGTTCTTC. The rearrangement links TRBV5-4 to TRBJ2-1; 7 bases align to TRBD1. The germline V gene encodes CDR1 SGHNT and CDR2 YYREEE (reference sequence). V was pared by 5 bases and J by 4 bases, with 3 bases of the junction left unmatched. This CDR3 has 13 amino acids.

This clone was seen just once. The rearrangement uses TRBV6-5 and TRBJ2-7, with D perhaps TRBD2 (6 bases). Trimming took 0 bases from V and 5 from J, leaving 11 bases between them. Germline lookup yields CDR1 MNHEY and CDR2 SVGAGI. This CDR3 comprises 14 residues. The CDR3: CASSYSPSGDEQYF. The CDR3 bases are TGTGCCAGCAGTTACTCCCCGTCGGGGGACGAGCAGTACTTC.